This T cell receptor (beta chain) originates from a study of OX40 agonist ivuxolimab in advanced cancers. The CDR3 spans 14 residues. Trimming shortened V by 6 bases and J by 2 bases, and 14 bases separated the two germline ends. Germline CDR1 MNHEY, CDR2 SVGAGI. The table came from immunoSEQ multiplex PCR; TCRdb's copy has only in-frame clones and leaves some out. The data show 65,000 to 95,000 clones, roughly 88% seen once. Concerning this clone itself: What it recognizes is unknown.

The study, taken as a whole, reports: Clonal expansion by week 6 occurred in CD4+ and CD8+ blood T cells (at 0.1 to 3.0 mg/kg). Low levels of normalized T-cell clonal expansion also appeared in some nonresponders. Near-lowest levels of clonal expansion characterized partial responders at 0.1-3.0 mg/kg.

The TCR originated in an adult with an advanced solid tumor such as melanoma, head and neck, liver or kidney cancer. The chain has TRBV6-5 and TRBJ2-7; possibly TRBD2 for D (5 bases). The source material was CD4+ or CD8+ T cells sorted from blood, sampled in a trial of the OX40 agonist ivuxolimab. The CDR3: CASSPGVMTYEQYV. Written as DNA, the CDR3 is TGTGCCAGCAGCCCCGGGGTGATGACCTACGAGCAGTACGTC.